This T cell receptor (beta chain) emerged from a study of blood T cell repertoires in COVID-19. Study-wide background: Acute and convalescent COVID-19 samples came from the United States, Italy and Spain.

The V segment lost 0 bases and the J segment 4 bases; nucleotides outside the gene matches: 4. The CDR3 is 14 residues long. CDR1 and CDR2 (germline): SQVTM, ANQGSEA. As regards this clone: Other DNA sequences in this sample translate to the same CDR3.

TCRdb's table, derived via immunoSEQ multiplex PCR, lists solely in-frame clones and lacks some. The sample consists of about 150,000 clones, roughly 80% of them appearing once. This chain links TRBV29-1 with TRBJ1-2; 8 bases fit TRBD1. Source material: peripheral blood. The sequence came from a man between 50 and 59 years old with acute or convalescent COVID-19. CDR3 sequence: CSVEDDRGGYGYTF. For the CDR3, the DNA is TGCAGCGTTGAAGATGACAGGGGAGGCTATGGCTACACCTTC.